This T cell receptor (beta chain) was captured in a study of blood T cell repertoires in COVID-19. About the research overall: Acute and convalescent COVID-19 specimens originated in the United States, Italy and Spain.

Assay: immunoSEQ multiplex PCR; the TCRdb copy retains only in-frame clones and omits some. The sample carries about 160,000 clones, around 85% recorded once. Per the germline V gene, CDR1 is SGHRS and CDR2 is YFSETQ. The length of the CDR3 is 18 residues. Trimming shortened V by 5 bases and J by 0 bases, and 18 bases separated the two germline ends. The rearrangement links TRBV5-1 to TRBJ1-6, with a weak D call TRBD1 (5 bases). This TCR came from a man in his 60s who had recovered from COVID-19. The sequenced sample was peripheral blood. The CDR3 DNA reads as TGCGCCAGCAGTTACCGACAGTCCCTAAGCTCCTATAATTCACCCCTCCACTTT. This encodes CASSYRQSLSSYNSPLHF.